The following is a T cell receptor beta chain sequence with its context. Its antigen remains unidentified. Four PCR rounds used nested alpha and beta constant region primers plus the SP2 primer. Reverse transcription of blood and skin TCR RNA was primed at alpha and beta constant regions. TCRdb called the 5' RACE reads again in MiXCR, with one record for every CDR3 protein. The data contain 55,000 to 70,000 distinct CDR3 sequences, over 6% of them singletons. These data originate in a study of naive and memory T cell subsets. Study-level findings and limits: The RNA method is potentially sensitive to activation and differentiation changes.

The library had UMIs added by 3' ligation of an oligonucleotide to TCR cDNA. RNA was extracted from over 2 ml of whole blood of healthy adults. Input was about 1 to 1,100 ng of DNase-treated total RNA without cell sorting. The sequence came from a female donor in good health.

CDR3 residues: CASSQGRSGELFF. The CDR3, as DNA: TGTGCCAGCAGCCAAGGACGGTCCGGGGAGCTGTTTTTT. The chain has TRBV3-1 and TRBJ2-2; D gene uncertain. The CDR3 has 13 amino acids. The germline V gene encodes CDR1 LGHDT and CDR2 YNNKEL (reference sequence). The ends were cut back, 1 base at V and 6 bases at J, with 6 bases in the middle. The full variable domain, its missing parts supplied by reference TRBV3-1 and TRBJ2-2, is DTAVSQTPKYLVTQMGNDKSIKCEQNLGHDTMYWYKQDSKKFLKIMFSYNNKELIINETVPNRFSPKSPDKAHLNLHINSLELGDSAVYFCASSQGRSGELFFGEGSRLTVL.